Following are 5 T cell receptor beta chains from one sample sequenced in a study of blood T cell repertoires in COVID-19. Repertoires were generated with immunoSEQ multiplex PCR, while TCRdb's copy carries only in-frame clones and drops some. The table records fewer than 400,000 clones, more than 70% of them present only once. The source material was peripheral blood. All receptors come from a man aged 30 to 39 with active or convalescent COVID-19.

The CDR3 DNA sequence: TGTGCCAGCAGCCCCAGGGTCGCGGGGGGACGCGATGAGCAGTTCTTC. This gives the protein CASSPRVAGGRDEQFF. The chain uses TRBV7-3 and TRBJ2-1, with 8 bases aligning to TRBD2. The length of the CDR3 is 16 residues. V shed 5 bases and J 8 bases; nucleotides not matched to a gene: 14. The germline CDR1 and CDR2 sequences are SGHTA and FQGTGA.

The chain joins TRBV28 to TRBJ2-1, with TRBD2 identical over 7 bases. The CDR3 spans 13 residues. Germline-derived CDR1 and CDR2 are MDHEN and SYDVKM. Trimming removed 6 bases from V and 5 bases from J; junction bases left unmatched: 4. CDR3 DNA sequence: TGTGCCAGCAGGGGGGGGATTAACAATGAGCAGTTCTTC. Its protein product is CASRGGINNEQFF.

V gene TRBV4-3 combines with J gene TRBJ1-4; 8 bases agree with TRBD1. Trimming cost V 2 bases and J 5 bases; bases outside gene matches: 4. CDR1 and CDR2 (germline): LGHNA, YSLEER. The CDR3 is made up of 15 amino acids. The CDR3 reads CASSQLGQGNEKLFF. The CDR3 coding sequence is TGCGCCAGCAGCCAATTAGGACAGGGAAATGAAAAACTGTTTTTT.

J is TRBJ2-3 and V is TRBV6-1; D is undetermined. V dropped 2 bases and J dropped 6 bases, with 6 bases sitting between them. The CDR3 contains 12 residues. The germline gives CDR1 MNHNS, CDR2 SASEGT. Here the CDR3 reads CASSELPDTQYF. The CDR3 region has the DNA TGTGCCAGCAGTGAACTTCCTGATACGCAGTATTTT.

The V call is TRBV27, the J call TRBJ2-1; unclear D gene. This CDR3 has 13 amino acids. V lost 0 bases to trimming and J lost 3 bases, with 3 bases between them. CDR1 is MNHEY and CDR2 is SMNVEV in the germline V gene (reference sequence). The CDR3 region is CASSLSLYNEQFF. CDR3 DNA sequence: TGTGCCAGCAGTTTATCCCTCTACAATGAGCAGTTCTTC.